The following is a T cell receptor beta chain sequence with its context. Its antigen is not known. These data come from a study of cytomegalovirus exposure and HLA in healthy donors. Study context: Early released data had tens of millions of unique TCRs, all coming from HLA-typed donors.

J gave up 7 bases and V 3 bases, and 10 bases lay outside the gene matches. Looked up from germline, CDR1 is MGHDK and CDR2 is SYGVNS. The CDR3 totals 16 residues. Vbeta (60) and Jbeta (13) primers were used in the PCR. The assay was immunoSEQ multiplex PCR, and TCRdb's table has in-frame clones only and misses some. The sample data list roughly 110,000 clones. Findings of the study overall: Later on, a genetic analysis was performed. It linked a missense variant in DCLRE1C with V- and J-gene trimming of TCR beta.

Sequenced input: PBMCs. The chain carries TRBV25-1 and TRBJ2-1, with 9 bases aligning to TRBD2. The clonotype comes from a man between 35 and 55 years old in good health and CMV-seropositive. CDR3 residues: CASSEISGRGGNEQFF. The CDR3 DNA is TGTGCCAGCAGTGAGATTAGCGGGAGAGGAGGGAATGAGCAGTTCTTC.